This T cell receptor (beta chain) was recorded in a study of blood T cell repertoires in COVID-19. Whole-study context: The origin of the acute and convalescent COVID-19 samples was the United States, Italy and Spain. In each case, the material was cDNA or gDNA derived from T cells, B-cell-depleted T cells, or PBMCs.

In the original processing: Scientists estimated how many nucleated cells there were by amplifying reference gene primers. Sequencing was performed with immunoSEQ multiplex PCR; in TCRdb, only in-frame clones are kept and a portion is missing. The V and J calls and clone size were taken over from that table, and D and trimming were inferred from the DNA. The repertoire holds 59,000 or so clones, with roughly 85% as singletons. V was pared by 5 bases and J by 4 bases, with 9 bases of the junction left unmatched. Germline CDR1 is SGHNT and CDR2 is YYREEE (reference sequence). The CDR3 consists of 15 residues.

The sequence derives from a man aged 55 to 70 with acute or convalescent COVID-19. Sequencing was done on a sample of peripheral blood. The J gene is TRBJ1-2, the V gene TRBV5-4; 9 bases line up with TRBD1. In nucleotides, the CDR3 is TGTGCCAGCAGTCAGGACAGGGGACACCTCTATGGCTACACCTTC. It is translated as CASSQDRGHLYGYTF.